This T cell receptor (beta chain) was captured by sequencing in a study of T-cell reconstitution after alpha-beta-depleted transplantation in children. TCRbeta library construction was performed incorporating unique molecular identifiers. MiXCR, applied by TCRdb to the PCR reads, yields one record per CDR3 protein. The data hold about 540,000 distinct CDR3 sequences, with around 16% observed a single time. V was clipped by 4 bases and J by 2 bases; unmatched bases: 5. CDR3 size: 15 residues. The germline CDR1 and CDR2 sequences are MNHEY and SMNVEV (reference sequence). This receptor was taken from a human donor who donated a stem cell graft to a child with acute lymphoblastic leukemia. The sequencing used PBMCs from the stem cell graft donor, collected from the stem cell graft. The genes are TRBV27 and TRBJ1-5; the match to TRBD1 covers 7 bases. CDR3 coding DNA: TGTGCCAGCAGTTGGGACAGCTTTGGCAATCAGCCCCAGCATTTT. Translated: CASSWDSFGNQPQHF.